Reported below is one T cell receptor beta chain. The antigen remains undetermined. The data were obtained in a study of T cells expressing NK-cell markers. About the research overall: HCMV seropositivity characterized seven of the eight sequenced donors, and seronegativity one. The study, taken as a whole, reports: The CD3+CD56-NKG2C+ fraction of four donors was likewise dominated by these clonotypes.

With UMIs, 5'RACE template switching was used to make TCR beta cDNA. TCRdb reprocessed the 5' RACE reads and stores each CDR3 protein as one record, lacking DNA. With roughly 390,000 distinct CDR3 sequences in the sample, the ten largest clones hold roughly 5.2%. CDR3 length: 13 amino acids. Germline V gene data show CDR1 as MNHEY and CDR2 as SVGAGI. The source material was blood T cells: a sorted CD56 or NKG2C T cell subset, CD4+ or CD8+ T cells, or bulk PBMC T cells (not recorded which). This clonotype originated in a man aged 18-69 years in good health. The chain has TRBV6-5 and TRBJ1-5. CDR3: CASSYNKNQPQHF.